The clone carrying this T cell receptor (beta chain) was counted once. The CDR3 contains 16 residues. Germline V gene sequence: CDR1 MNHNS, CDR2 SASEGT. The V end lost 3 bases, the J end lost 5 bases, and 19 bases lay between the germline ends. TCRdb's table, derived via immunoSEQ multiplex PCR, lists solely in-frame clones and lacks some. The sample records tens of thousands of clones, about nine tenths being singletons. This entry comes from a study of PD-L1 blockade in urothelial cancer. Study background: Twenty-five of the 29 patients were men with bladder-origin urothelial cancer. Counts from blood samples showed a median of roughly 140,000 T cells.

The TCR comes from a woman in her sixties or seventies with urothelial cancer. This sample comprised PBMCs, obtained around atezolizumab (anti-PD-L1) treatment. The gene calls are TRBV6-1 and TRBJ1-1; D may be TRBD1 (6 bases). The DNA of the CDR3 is TGTGCCAGCAGTGACCGAACAAGGGGGAGGGGAACTGAAGCTTTCTTT. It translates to CASSDRTRGRGTEAFF.